This TCR beta chain was sequenced in a study of Ad26.COV2.S vaccination and SARS-CoV-2 variants (dated by TCRdb to the early 2020s). For context, the study as a whole: Donors in the vaccine arm were drawn from COV1001, a multicentre, randomized, double-blind, placebo-controlled phase I-IIa trial testing Ad26.COV2.S in healthy adults. Ad26.COV2.S was administered intramuscularly at 5 x 10^10 or 1 x 10^11 viral particles, either as a single shot or as two shots given 56 days apart. The specificity and breadth of SARS-CoV-2-reactive T cell receptors after Ad26.COV2.S vaccination were assessed by TCRbeta repertoire sequencing. A total of around 32 samples were included in the TCR-sequenced set, comprising 19 Ad26.COV2.S vaccine recipients, 5 placebo recipients and 8 SARS-CoV-2 convalescent individuals. Trial participants were randomized into five groups of five: low-dose or high-dose Ad26.COV2.S given once or twice, or placebo on both occasions. Blinding of investigators to trial group allocation was maintained during experiments and outcome assessment. The paper's findings and limits, for the study overall: The authors noted that total T cell responses may have been underestimated by the TCR breadth and depth analyses. The study was not powered to compare responses between vaccine doses or regimens. Ad26.COV2.S recipients had higher spike-specific TCR breadth than placebo recipients (P = 0.0014). After vaccination, substantial breadth of spike-specific CD8+ and CD4+ T cell responses was reported. Non-spike TCR breadth was comparable between vaccine and placebo recipients, consistent with the vaccine containing only spike.

The CDR3 goes from the cysteine to the phenylalanine over 17 residues. Of all the DNA, just the CDR3 is kept, 51 bases in frame from base 1. Trimming accounts for 3 bases at V and 3 bases at J, while the number of junction bases matched to no gene is 11. From a lookup of the germline V gene, CDR1 and CDR2 are SGHTS and YDEGEE. Concerning this clone itself: It has no known antigen specificity. No much larger clonotype is one base removed from it; base qualities were not supplied.

In the paper's terms, the treatment or condition label means: 15 to 20 received Ad26.COV2.S at low or high dose, single or two shots; roughly five received placebo; per-sample allocation not given. For vaccine and placebo recipients, the sequenced repertoires came from samples collected on day 63 after the first injection. Cohort 1b enrolled roughly 25 adults aged 18-55 years at a single site in Boston, USA, between 29 July and 7 August 2020. As a vaccine, Ad26.COV2.S was a replication-incompetent adenovirus type 26 vector that expressed a prefusion-stabilized SARS-CoV-2 spike protein derived from the original Wuhan strain. The immunoSEQ Assay was used to sequence TCRbeta CDR3 regions. After extraction, genomic DNA underwent amplification by bias-controlled multiplex PCR, followed by high-throughput sequencing. Processing in the source paper ran as follows. Collapsing and filtering of sequences were performed to quantify the absolute abundance of each unique TCRbeta CDR3 region. Usable DNA was measured by amplifying reference genes present in all nucleated cells, and TCRbeta template counts were normalized to that usable DNA to estimate T cell fraction. Repertoire TCRs were annotated as SARS-CoV-2-specific when V gene, CDR3 amino acid sequence and J gene were exactly matched to a known reactive TCR set. The reference SARS-CoV-2 TCR set came from MIRA and was filtered for enrichment in COVID-19-positive ImmuneCODE repertoires, removing public or cross-reactive TCRs. Based on the MIRA antigens, annotated TCRs were further analysed at the level of specific ORF or position within ORF. Breadth was defined as annotated unique rearrangements over total unique productive rearrangements; depth was the summed frequency of those rearrangements. Two-sided Wilcoxon rank-sum tests were used to compare TCR breadth between groups. What TCRdb holds here is the immuneACCESS table cut down to in-frame rearrangements. Part of the clones is not present; checked against another copy, under half of the missing clones reflect an unresolved V gene, and the others are unexplained. V and J calls and clone size are copied from that table; D and trimming were computed from the DNA. The table for this sample lists 450,000 to 550,000 clones; around 89% of them were counted only once. The top ten hold around 1.6% of the sample.

The material was peripheral blood, obtained in a trial of Ad26.COV2.S vaccine versus placebo. The chain employs TRBV5-8 and TRBJ2-2; TRBD2 lines up with 7 middle nucleotides. This receptor was identified in a person between 18 and 65 years old who received the Ad26.COV2.S COVID-19 vaccine or a placebo. Here is the DNA: TGTGCCAGCAGCTCTCCTCCGCTAGCGGCCCACACCGGGGAGCTGTTTTTT. Translated, this is CASSSPPLAAHTGELFF.